Listed below are T cell receptor beta chains from one sample, sequenced in a study of control samples from healthy donors and cancer patients. Produced via immunoSEQ multiplex PCR; TCRdb's table is partial and in-frame only. The data show 30,000 or so clones, approximately 93% seen once. Sequenced: blood. All receptors derive from a man aged 55 to 70 in good health. Both conserved end residues are part of each CDR3. The D gene is left open where the match is weak. Size is stated for part of the rows, as once, few or many counts, or as a class when the clone is expanded.

j_call,v_call,cdr3_length,d_call,clone_size,cdr3_aa,cdr3_nt
TRBJ2-7,TRBV6-5,13,.,.,CASSYSVAYEQYF,TGTGCCAGCAGTTACTCGGTAGCCTACGAGCAGTACTTC
TRBJ1-2,TRBV18,14,TRBD1,.,CASSPPGQGKGYTF,TGTGCCAGCTCACCACCGGGACAGGGGAAAGGCTACACCTTC
TRBJ1-1,TRBV6-5,13,.,.,CASSSPGRGVPFF,TGTGCCAGCAGTTCCCCGGGGAGGGGGGTACCCTTCTTT
TRBJ1-2,TRBV7-9,16,TRBD1,once,CASSLVREWGQSGYTF,TGTGCCAGCAGCTTAGTTAGAGAATGGGGACAGTCTGGCTACACCTTC
TRBJ1-5,TRBV28,15,.,.,CASSFWEGSNQPQHF,TGTGCCAGCAGTTTTTGGGAGGGGAGCAATCAGCCCCAGCATTTT
TRBJ1-2,TRBV2,14,.,.,CASMGAGRGDGYTF,TGTGCCAGCATGGGTGCAGGCAGGGGTGACGGCTACACCTTC
TRBJ2-5,TRBV9,15,TRBD2,.,CASSVEPLALETQYF,TGTGCCAGCAGCGTAGAGCCACTAGCGTTAGAGACCCAGTACTTC
TRBJ1-3,TRBV3-1/TRBV3-2,17,.,.,CASSTTGPIYARNTIYF,TGTGCCAGCAGCACAACAGGTCCCATTTACGCACGAAACACCATATATTTT
TRBJ2-7,TRBV7-9,15,.,.,CASSRLGGGPYEQYF,TGTGCCAGCAGCCGGCTGGGGGGCGGACCCTACGAGCAGTACTTC
TRBJ1-1,TRBV28,14,.,.,CARSLRGGVAEAFF,TGTGCCCGCAGTTTAAGGGGGGGGGTAGCTGAAGCTTTCTTT
TRBJ2-7,TRBV6-5,14,.,.,CASTPREGSGEQYF,TGTGCCAGCACCCCGCGAGAGGGGTCGGGAGAGCAGTACTTC
TRBJ1-4,TRBV6-2/TRBV6-3,11,.,.,CASSQYEKLFF,TGTGCCAGCAGCCAATACGAAAAACTGTTTTTT
TRBJ1-5,TRBV3-1/TRBV3-2,14,.,.,CASSQGGSYQPQHF,TGTGCCAGCAGCCAGGGGGGTTCTTATCAGCCCCAGCATTTT
TRBJ2-4,TRBV6-1,16,TRBD1,.,CASSELQGLAKNIQYF,TGTGCCAGCAGTGAGCTACAGGGGCTAGCCAAAAACATTCAGTACTTC
TRBJ1-3,TRBV25-1,13,.,.,CASSEPPRNTIYF,TGTGCCAGCAGTGAACCACCCCGCAACACCATATATTTT
TRBJ1-2,TRBV27,11,.,.,CASSAGLSYTF,TGTGCCAGCAGTGCGGGACTTTCCTACACCTTC
TRBJ1-1,TRBV5-6,11,.,.,CASSLTAEAFF,TGTGCCAGCAGCTTGACCGCTGAAGCTTTCTTT
TRBJ2-5,TRBV19,13,.,.,CASSTFSQETQYF,TGTGCCAGTAGTACCTTTAGCCAAGAGACCCAGTACTTC